Below are 18 T cell receptor beta chains sequenced from a single sample in a study of identical twins. TCRdb re-analysed the 5' RACE reads in MiXCR, keeping a single row per CDR3 protein. The sample has 420,000 or so distinct CDR3 sequences, 15% to 20% seen once; the top ten hold 12%. Source material: naive T cells sorted from blood. Every receptor here comes from a man aged 45-60 years in good health.

The chain joins TRBV12-3 or TRBV12-4 to TRBJ2-7, with TRBD2 matching over 8 bases. The CDR3 loop spans 15 amino acids. Trimming cost V 3 bases and J 9 bases; bases outside gene matches: 13. The CDR3 nucleotides read TGTGCCAGCAGTTTGACCCGGGAGGGCCTCAAGGGGCAGTACTTC. Protein: CASSLTREGLKGQYF.

This sequence joins TRBV20-1 and TRBJ2-7, with 11 positions matching TRBD2. The germline gives CDR1 DFQATT, CDR2 SNEGSKA (reference sequence). Germline trimming cut 3 bases from V and 4 bases from J; bases unmatched to any gene: 14. CDR3 length: 17 amino acids. The CDR3 is CSASTLAGVIGNYEQYF. The CDR3 nucleotides are TGCAGTGCTAGTACACTAGCGGGAGTTATAGGGAATTACGAGCAGTACTTC.

This chain links TRBV6-4 with TRBJ2-1; no clear D gene. This CDR3 contains 14 residues. Germline CDR1 is MRHNA and CDR2 is SNTAGT. V dropped 2 bases and J dropped 7 bases, with 12 bases sitting between them. The DNA for the CDR3 is TGTGCCAGCAGTGACGGGTCCTCAGTGAATGAGCAGTTCTTC. It specifies CASSDGSSVNEQFF.

The chain recombines TRBV20-1 with TRBJ2-1; 11 bases map to TRBD2. CDR1 is DFQATT, CDR2 SNEGSKA, per germline (reference sequence). J lost 3 bases, V lost 1 base, and 8 bases had no gene match. The CDR3 is 17 residues long. This CDR3 is CSARGLAGGKFYNEQFF. The DNA of the CDR3 is TGCAGTGCTAGAGGGCTAGCGGGAGGCAAATTCTACAATGAGCAGTTCTTC.

The genes are TRBV15 and TRBJ2-7; a possible D gene is TRBD2 (6 bases). CDR3 length: 17 amino acids. Germline V gene lookup returns CDR1 LNHNV and CDR2 YYDKDF (reference sequence). Trimming took off 0 bases at V and 0 bases at J, with 15 bases between the two ends. CDR3 nucleotide sequence: TGTGCCACCAGCAGAGATCGGAGTAGCGGTATCTCCTACGAGCAGTACTTC. Protein: CATSRDRSSGISYEQYF.

This clonotype was recorded a few times. The rearrangement links TRBV20-1 to TRBJ2-1; a possible D gene is TRBD1 (6 bases). The CDR3 has 14 residues. The V and J ends lost 7 bases and 3 bases respectively, with 16 bases between them. CDR1 DFQATT and CDR2 SNEGSKA come from the germline V gene (reference sequence). In DNA form, the CDR3 reads TGCAGTGGGGCGGACAGAGAACGCTACAATGAGCAGTTCTTC. This gives the protein CSGADRERYNEQFF.

In its sample, this clonotype was seen many times. This chain joins TRBV10-3 and TRBJ2-6, with a weak D call TRBD1 (5 bases). The CDR3 length is 13 residues. Germline V gene sequence: CDR1 ENHRY, CDR2 SYGVKD. Trimming stripped 7 bases from V and 4 bases from J, with 8 bases between. In nucleotides, the CDR3 is TGTGCCATCAAGGACACCGGGGCCAACGTCCTGACTTTC. The encoded protein is CAIKDTGANVLTF.

V and J are TRBV6-1 and TRBJ2-2, with 7 bases fitting TRBD1. V was pared by 6 bases and J by 6 bases, with 16 bases of the junction left unmatched. This CDR3 is built from 17 residues. Germline CDR1 is MNHNS and CDR2 is SASEGT. The CDR3, as DNA: TGTGCCAGCAGATTGACAGGGAAGGGAAGTTTAGCCGGGGAGCTGTTTTTT. This gives the protein CASRLTGKGSLAGELFF.

This clonotype showed up just a few times. This sequence joins TRBV12-3 or TRBV12-4 and TRBJ1-1, with 7 bases lining up with TRBD1. The CDR3 spans 17 residues. Trimming removed 6 bases from V and 1 base from J; junction bases left unmatched: 14. CDR3 in DNA: TGTGCCAGCAGGTGGGGCGGTTCCGGGACAGCGAACACTGAAGCTTTCTTT. This gives the protein CASRWGGSGTANTEAFF.

V and J are TRBV20-1 and TRBJ2-3; 10 positions match TRBD2. Per the germline V gene, CDR1 is DFQATT and CDR2 is SNEGSKA (reference sequence). J was trimmed by 0 bases and V by 3 bases; bases with no gene match: 3. This CDR3 has 15 residues. For the CDR3, the DNA is TGCAGTGCTAGTTCTAGCGGGGGTAGCACAGATACGCAGTATTTT. Amino acids: CSASSSGGSTDTQYF.

This clonotype has at least ten counts. The V call is TRBV29-1, the J call TRBJ2-7; the D is unclear. Germline loops: CDR1 SQVTM, CDR2 ANQGSEA. This CDR3 spans 13 amino acids. Between the trimmed V and J ends, which lost 3 bases and 1 base, there was a span of 10 bases. CDR3 sequence (DNA): TGCAGCGTTGAGGATCAGGTTTCCTACGAGCAGTACTTC. As protein: CSVEDQVSYEQYF.

Only a few counts were recorded for this clonotype. The rearrangement joins TRBV5-1 to TRBJ2-7; D gene unclear. V gave up 1 base and J gave up 0 bases, with 11 bases separating them. This CDR3 is 15 amino acids long. From germline, CDR1 is SGHRS and CDR2 YFSETQ. The DNA for the CDR3 is TGCGCCAGCAGCTTGCGTATACCCGGCTCCTACGAGCAGTACTTC. It translates to CASSLRIPGSYEQYF.

The sample holds many counts of this clonotype. As DNA, the CDR3 is TGTGCCATCAGGAGGAAACTAGCGGGAGCCTACGAGCAGTACTTC. Translation: CAIRRKLAGAYEQYF. The V gene is TRBV10-3, the J gene TRBJ2-7, with TRBD2 matching 11 bases. The germline gives CDR1 ENHRY, CDR2 SYGVKD. There are 15 residues in the CDR3. J gave up 2 bases and V 6 bases, and 6 bases lay outside the gene matches.

This clonotype was counted ten times or more. The V gene is TRBV5-1, the J gene TRBJ2-7; maybe TRBD1 (6 bases). The V end was cut by 0 bases, the J end by 2 bases, with 9 bases between. Germline V lookup: CDR1 SGHRS, CDR2 YFSETQ. The CDR3 extends over 14 amino acids. The CDR3 sequence: CASSLGQETYEQYF. The CDR3 coding sequence is TGCGCCAGCAGCTTGGGACAGGAGACCTACGAGCAGTACTTC.

This clonotype was recorded a few times. This chain joins TRBV7-2 and TRBJ1-2; D remains unclear. The length of the CDR3 is 15 residues. Trimming removed 5 bases from V and 8 bases from J, with 21 bases in between. Germline assignment: CDR1 SGHTA and CDR2 FQGNSA. The CDR3 spells CASSVIPQSSDGYTF. The CDR3, as DNA: TGTGCCAGCAGCGTAATTCCCCAGAGTTCGGACGGCTACACCTTC.

This clonotype was seen a few times. The chain links TRBV30 to TRBJ2-5; D uncertain. The V end was cut by 3 bases, the J end by 7 bases, with 18 bases between. The CDR3 runs 14 residues. Germline CDR1 reads GTSNPN; CDR2 reads SVGIG (reference sequence). CDR3 residues: CAWRPPGQNLTQYF. CDR3 nucleotides: TGTGCCTGGAGACCACCGGGCCAAAATTTGACCCAGTACTTC.

This clonotype was observed a handful of times. The rearrangement uses TRBV2 and TRBJ2-2; D perhaps matches TRBD2 (5 bases). The CDR3 extends over 12 amino acids. V was pared by 7 bases and J by 3 bases, with 6 bases between. Per germline, CDR1 SNHLY and CDR2 FYNNEI. The CDR3 DNA follows: TGTGCCAGCACGAGGGACACCGGGGAGCTGTTTTTT. It is translated as CASTRDTGELFF.

The chain recombines TRBV5-1 with TRBJ2-2; D might be TRBD1 or TRBD2, each matching 5 bases. The CDR3 runs to 16 residues. From germline, CDR1 is SGHRS and CDR2 YFSETQ. The V end was cut by 1 base, the J end by 6 bases, with 16 bases between. In nucleotides, the CDR3 is TGCGCCAGCAGCTTGAGGGGTGAGGGTAGCCCCGGGGAGCTGTTTTTT. Amino acid sequence: CASSLRGEGSPGELFF.